Sequencing of this T cell receptor (beta chain) was carried out in a study of molecular identifiers for immune sequencing clone quantification (dated by TCRdb to 2017 to 2018). Looking at the study overall: For a replicate experiment, RNA from approximately 20,000 or 100,000 naive CD8 T cells was divided into five aliquots, and four of the five aliquots were sequenced. CD8 T cells were used in a methods study to benchmark molecular-identifier clustering-based TCR repertoire sequencing (MIDCIRS) and TCR RNA copy counting.

What the study reported, not specific to this receptor: When barcode sub-clustering was omitted, TCR diversity was inflated by chimeric consensus sequences, with chimeras reaching as high as 47%. About 3 recovered TCR RNA copies per cell were obtained by modeling, versus roughly 10 by digital PCR, implying a capture efficiency of about 30%. In CMV-specific effector cells, clones with more than 20 RNA copies accounted for over 97% of molecules, whereas in naive cells such clones accounted for under 1%. The naive libraries included spiked-in Jurkat TCR RNA (around 10 copies' worth), and this RNA is not part of the donor repertoire. A single cell's worth of spiked-in Jurkat TCR RNA was reported detectable even among around 1 million naive CD8 T cells. The sizes of highly expanded clones could end up underestimated when identical TCR molecules share a barcode.

Libraries of naive CD8 T cells were generated from roughly 20,000 to 1,000,000 sorted cells, with 10%, 30% or 50% of the purified RNA used. Naive CD8 T cells, defined as CD8+CD4-CCR7+CD45RA+, were FACS-sorted into RLT Plus buffer on a BD FACSAria II. Detection sensitivity was tested by spiking Jurkat RNA equal to about 10 TCR copies' worth into samples containing roughly 17,000-1,100,000 naive CD8 T cells. CD8 T cells were enriched using RosetteSep CD8+ T Cell Enrichment Cocktail and Ficoll-Paque, and the enriched cells then underwent ACK red cell lysis. The junction shows trimming of 3 bases on V and 2 bases on J, plus 17 bases between the germline ends. Reading the germline V gene gives CDR1 MDHEN and CDR2 SYDVKM. The CDR3 sequence holds 17 residues, the cysteine and phenylalanine included. The read is trimmed to its CDR3 DNA, 51 bases read in frame from base 1. In its sample, this clonotype was seen many times. This clone's antigen is unknown. Base qualities are not provided; no much larger clone lies one nucleotide away.

Library method: PCR. Sequenced on an Illumina HiSeq 4000. Bulk TCR libraries were generated as previously described, with the TCR primers listed in Table S5 used. Purification of total RNA was performed with the Qiagen AllPrep DNA/RNA kit. Reads from multiple sequencing runs of the same library were pooled before analysis. Concerning the study's data processing: Reads were retained only if their TCR constant sequence matched exactly, and those retained reads were trimmed to 150 nt and grouped according to their 12-nt molecular barcodes. Reads inside each barcode group were sub-clustered using a 15% Levenshtein threshold, and a quality-weighted consensus sequence was constructed for each RNA molecule. Non-functional sequences were excluded, and lower-count sequences lying one edit away from another sequence were also excluded. Based on fitting two negative binomial distributions, any barcode sub-cluster with under 20% of the maximum read count was discarded. The public reads were quality trimmed at Q25 with fastp and then assembled into clones with MiXCR by TCRdb, keeping productive beta chains. CDR3 protein sequences are deduplicated, and each keeps its most common genes and DNA. The V and J calls, along with clone size, are taken from TCRdb and not from the paper's own processing. The sample contains approximately 500,000 distinct CDR3 sequences, about a fifth of them found a single time. The ten largest clones capture 0.7% to 0.95% of the sample.

The clonotype was recovered from a human donor in good health. Some libraries in this study had Jurkat cell RNA spiked in. Here the chain combines TRBV28 and TRBJ1-5; no D segment can be confidently identified. What was sequenced was naive CD8+ T cells from blood, with Jurkat cell RNA spiked in. This specimen's cell subset or site label, per the study, means: FACS-sorted CD8+CD4-CCR7+CD45RA+ naive T cells. For the CDR3, the sequence is CASSLGSWPAGNQPQHF. The bases are TGTGCCAGCAGTTTGGGCTCATGGCCAGCCGGCAATCAGCCCCAGCATTTT.